Presented here are 28 T cell receptor beta chains from one specimen sequenced in a study of blood T cells in healthy people across ages. PCR was performed a second time for about 7 to 11 cycles using a sample-barcoded 5' primer and a J-beta primer mix. In TCRdb, the 5' RACE reads were re-called with MiXCR into one record per CDR3 protein. Of around 1.5 million distinct CDR3 sequences in the sample, 59% were seen once. The sequencing input was blood. The origin of the receptors is a man younger than 35 in good health.

The chain is built from TRBV6-6 and TRBJ2-1; maybe TRBD1 (6 bases). V gave up 2 bases and J gave up 6 bases, with 8 bases separating them. CDR1 and CDR2 from the germline V gene are MNHNY and SVGAGI (reference sequence). The CDR3 loop spans 13 amino acids. The CDR3 spells CASSYGTSNEQFF. The DNA for the CDR3 is TGTGCCAGCAGTTACGGGACAAGCAATGAGCAGTTCTTC.

This clonotype occurred once. The V and J genes are TRBV20-1 and TRBJ2-1; D not resolved. CDR1 is DFQATT and CDR2 is SNEGSKA in the germline V gene (reference sequence). The ends were cut back, 5 bases at V and 5 bases at J, with 19 bases in the middle. The CDR3 covers 15 residues. The CDR3: CSASLDWSPHNEQFF. The CDR3 DNA reads as TGCAGTGCTTCCCTAGACTGGTCCCCGCACAATGAGCAGTTCTTC.

The chain couples TRBV28 to TRBJ2-4; TRBD1 might be the D (5 bases). Germline V gene sequence: CDR1 MDHEN, CDR2 SYDVKM. V was trimmed by 5 bases and J by 13 bases, leaving 18 bases between them. The CDR3 is made up of 13 amino acids. The DNA of the CDR3 is TGTGCCAGCAGTCGGGCGAACAGGAAGGTCCAGTACTTC. Amino acids: CASSRANRKVQYF.

The sample holds a few counts of this clonotype. V usage is TRBV3-1 and J usage is TRBJ2-7; D could derive from TRBD1 or TRBD2 (5 bases each). With 4 bases removed from V and 7 bases from J, the gap between germline ends came to 14 bases. Germline V gives CDR1 LGHDT, CDR2 YNNKEL (reference sequence). The CDR3 is made up of 13 amino acids. CDR3 nucleotide sequence: TGTGCCAGCAGCCCCGCCGGGGCTGGGGAGCAGTACTTC. It translates to CASSPAGAGEQYF.

The chain couples TRBV14 to TRBJ2-3; D ambiguous. Germline CDR1 is SGHDN and CDR2 is FVKESK. CDR3 length: 15 residues. Trimming took 5 bases from V and 0 from J, leaving 12 bases between them. CDR3 sequence: CASSTSGTSTDTQYF. The CDR3 nucleotides read TGTGCCAGCAGCACATCGGGTACTAGCACAGATACGCAGTATTTT. Full variable domain (outside the CDR3, taken from reference TRBV14 and TRBJ2-3): EAGVTQFPSHSVIEKGQTVTLRCDPISGHDNLYWYRRVMGKEIKFLLHFVKESKQDESGMPNNRFLAERTGGTYSTLKVQPAELEDSGVYFCASSTSGTSTDTQYFGPGTRLTVL.

The chain is built from TRBV6-2 or TRBV6-3 and TRBJ2-7; D remains unclear. The CDR3 sequence is 16 residues long. In germline, CDR1 is MNHEY, CDR2 SVGEGT. The V and J ends lost 1 base and 6 bases respectively, with 19 bases between them. The CDR3 region is CASSYFGPSRRAEQYF. CDR3 bases: TGTGCCAGCAGTTACTTTGGCCCCTCGAGGCGTGCCGAGCAGTACTTC.

V gene TRBV5-1 combines with J gene TRBJ2-7; D is unresolved. V lost 5 bases and J 7 bases, leaving 10 bases between the germline ends. The CDR3 covers 11 residues. Germline V gives CDR1 SGHRS, CDR2 YFSETQ. This CDR3 is CASRTGREQYF. In nucleotides, the CDR3 is TGCGCCAGCAGGACGGGCCGGGAGCAGTACTTC.

The chain is built from TRBV20-1 and TRBJ2-3; the D is unclear. Germline V gene lookup returns CDR1 DFQATT and CDR2 SNEGSKA (reference sequence). This CDR3 has 12 residues. V lost 7 bases, J lost 2 bases, and 10 bases lay in between. CDR3 region: CSGFEYTDTQYF. DNA of the CDR3: TGCAGTGGATTTGAGTACACAGATACGCAGTATTTT.

The J gene is TRBJ2-4, the V gene TRBV20-1; D possibly corresponds to TRBD2 (6 bases). The DNA end favors TRBJ2-7, so the J call may be wrong. The CDR3 runs 17 residues. Per germline, CDR1 DFQATT and CDR2 SNEGSKA (reference sequence). CDR3: CSASGGTHEGVTYEQYF. Here the CDR3 DNA reads TGCAGTGCTAGTGGGGGGACCCACGAAGGGGTAACCTACGAGCAGTACTTC.

This sequence joins TRBV20-1 and TRBJ2-3; possible D gene TRBD2, 5 bases. CDR3 size: 14 residues. Germline loops: CDR1 DFQATT, CDR2 SNEGSKA (reference sequence). V lost 5 bases to trimming and J lost 6 bases, with 18 bases between them. The CDR3 bases are TGCAGTGCTCCTGTATGGGAAGAGGGCGATACGCAGTATTTT. It encodes CSAPVWEEGDTQYF.

The chain combines TRBV6-5 with TRBJ2-3, with 8 bases fitting TRBD1. V gave up 4 bases and J gave up 1 base; unmatched junction bases: 4. This CDR3 is 15 amino acids long. Germline CDR1 is MNHEY and CDR2 is SVGAGI. The CDR3 DNA reads as TGTGCCAGCAGTTCCGGACAGGGCGGCACAGATACGCAGTATTTT. Its protein is CASSSGQGGTDTQYF.

The rearrangement uses TRBV12-3 or TRBV12-4 and TRBJ2-1; TRBD2 aligns across 9 bases. The CDR3 runs 16 residues. J gave up 7 bases and V 4 bases, and 11 bases lay outside the gene matches. CDR3 sequence: CASSYPAGGRANEQFF. As DNA, the CDR3 is TGTGCCAGCAGTTACCCTGCGGGAGGGCGTGCAAATGAGCAGTTCTTC.

The rearrangement links TRBV9 to TRBJ1-1, with a tentative D call TRBD1 (5 bases). The ends were cut back, 0 bases at V and 0 bases at J, with 9 bases in the middle. This CDR3 contains 15 residues. Looked up from germline, CDR1 is SGDLS and CDR2 is YYNGEE. The CDR3, as DNA: TGTGCCAGCAGCGTAGCGGGACGGATGAACACTGAAGCTTTCTTT. Protein: CASSVAGRMNTEAFF.

This chain links TRBV20-1 with TRBJ2-7, with 7 nucleotides matching TRBD2. CDR1 is DFQATT, CDR2 SNEGSKA, per germline (reference sequence). This CDR3 is built from 16 residues. V dropped 0 bases and J dropped 3; count of bases not matched to a gene: 11. The CDR3 nucleotides are TGCAGTGCTAGAGATAAAGCTAGCGGAAAATTCTACGAGCAGTACGTC. Translated: CSARDKASGKFYEQYV.

The gene calls are TRBV4-1 and TRBJ2-1, with 8 bases fitting TRBD1. In germline, CDR1 is MGHRA, CDR2 YSYEKL. With 4 bases clipped from V and 4 bases from J, the junction kept 9 bases outside the gene matches. The CDR3 loop spans 16 amino acids. CDR3 coding DNA: TGCGCCAGCAGCCCCTTGGATGACAGGGGATACAATGAGCAGTTCTTC. Its translation: CASSPLDDRGYNEQFF.

This clonotype was detected once. J is TRBJ2-5 and V is TRBV2, with a tentative D call TRBD2 (6 bases). The germline gives CDR1 SNHLY, CDR2 FYNNEI. This CDR3 has 12 residues. V lost 7 bases to trimming and J lost 7 bases, with 13 bases between them. CDR3 in DNA: TGTGCCAGCAATGCGGGGAGAGGGACCCAGTACTTC. This translates into CASNAGRGTQYF.

V and J are TRBV29-1 and TRBJ1-1; weak D call: TRBD1 (6 bases). The CDR3 consists of 13 residues. Trimming pared 5 bases from V and 2 bases from J, leaving 12 bases between. Germline V lookup: CDR1 SQVTM, CDR2 ANQGSEA. CDR3 sequence (DNA): TGCAGCGTTCAGCGAGGGGGTAACACTGAAGCTTTCTTT. Translation gives CSVQRGGNTEAFF. The complete variable domain, with remaining parts taken from reference TRBV29-1 and TRBJ1-1, reads SAVISQKPSRDICQRGTSLTIQCQVDSQVTMMFWYRQQPGQSLTLIATANQGSEATYESGFVIDKFPISRPNLTFSTLTVSNMSPEDSSIYLCSVQRGGNTEAFFGQGTRLTVV.

J is TRBJ1-6 and V is TRBV6-4; D is possibly TRBD1 (5 bases). The CDR3 runs 15 residues. Trimming took 6 bases from V and 0 from J, leaving 9 bases between them. The germline gives CDR1 MRHNA, CDR2 SNTAGT. The CDR3 sequence: CASSDSSSYNSPLHF. The CDR3 nucleotides read TGTGCCAGCAGCGACAGCAGCTCCTATAATTCACCCCTCCACTTT.

This clonotype has more than one count but fewer than ten. The chain is built from TRBV29-1 and TRBJ2-2; D is undetermined. The CDR3 sequence is 11 residues long. Per the germline V gene, CDR1 is SQVTM and CDR2 is ANQGSEA. V lost 1 base to trimming and J lost 7 bases, with 4 bases between them. CDR3 in amino acids: CSVEGSGELFF. CDR3 in DNA: TGCAGCGTTGAAGGAAGCGGGGAGCTGTTTTTT.

The genes are TRBV20-1 and TRBJ2-1; D might be TRBD2 (6 bases). There are 15 residues in the CDR3. The V and J ends lost 0 bases and 4 bases respectively, with 13 bases between them. Germline loops: CDR1 DFQATT, CDR2 SNEGSKA (reference sequence). The CDR3 loop reads CSARDRGGLYNEQFF. DNA of the CDR3: TGCAGTGCTAGAGATCGAGGAGGACTATACAATGAGCAGTTCTTC.

The chain carries TRBV27 and TRBJ2-7; the D is unclear. CDR3 length: 15 amino acids. Trimming took 8 bases from V and 1 from J, leaving 18 bases between them. The germline V gene has CDR1 MNHEY and CDR2 SMNVEV (reference sequence). The CDR3 protein is CASGVSAVRSYEQYF. CDR3 DNA: TGTGCCAGCGGAGTATCGGCGGTAAGATCCTACGAGCAGTACTTC.

The chain joins TRBV7-6 to TRBJ2-1; perhaps TRBD1 as D (6 bases). Trimming left V 7 bases short and J 0 bases short, with 19 bases between. Germline V gene data show CDR1 as SGHVS and CDR2 as FNYEAQ. This CDR3 has 17 amino acids. The CDR3 bases are TGTGCCAGCACCCTCAACGATCAGGGGAGCTCCTACAATGAGCAGTTCTTC. It translates to CASTLNDQGSSYNEQFF.

The chain joins TRBV19 to TRBJ1-6; 7 bases line up with TRBD1. CDR1 and CDR2 (germline): LNHDA, SQIVND (reference sequence). Trimming removed 9 bases from V and 7 bases from J; junction bases left unmatched: 12. This CDR3 comprises 15 residues. In DNA, the CDR3 is TGTGCCAGCCACGACAGGGCATGGGCAAATTCACCCCTCCACTTT. This gives the protein CASHDRAWANSPLHF.

The CDR3 DNA is TGCGCCAGCAGCCATACGACAGGGGTAAACACTGAAGCTTTCTTT. Translated: CASSHTTGVNTEAFF. The V and J genes are TRBV4-3 and TRBJ1-1; the match to TRBD1 covers 8 bases. Germline lookup yields CDR1 LGHNA and CDR2 YSLEER. The length of the CDR3 is 15 residues. The J segment lost 2 bases and the V segment lost 3 bases, leaving 5 bases of the junction unmatched.

The chain links TRBV5-1 to TRBJ1-1; D may be TRBD1 (5 bases). The V end lost 4 bases, the J end lost 8 bases, and 9 bases lay between the germline ends. The CDR3 is 11 residues long. From germline, CDR1 is SGHRS and CDR2 YFSETQ. The CDR3 reads CASSVGGEAFF. The CDR3 DNA reads TGCGCCAGCAGCGTTGGGGGGGAAGCTTTCTTT.

The chain recombines TRBV20-1 with TRBJ2-7, with D tentatively TRBD1 (6 bases). The V and J ends lost 6 bases and 7 bases respectively, with 25 bases between them. The germline V gene has CDR1 DFQATT and CDR2 SNEGSKA (reference sequence). The CDR3 length is 15 residues. CDR3: CSALSPREGQGEQYF. DNA for the CDR3: TGCAGTGCATTATCCCCCCGTGAGGGGCAGGGGGAGCAGTACTTC.

V and J are TRBV24-1 and TRBJ2-5; TRBD1 matches at 8 bases. Germline V CDR1 and CDR2: KGHDR, SFDVKD. The CDR3 totals 17 residues. Trimming cost V 1 base and J 3 bases; bases outside gene matches: 9. CDR3 amino acids: CATSDFFGGQAKETQYF. Here the CDR3 DNA reads TGTGCCACCAGTGATTTTTTTGGGGGACAGGCCAAAGAGACCCAGTACTTC.

The sample holds a few counts of this clonotype. J is TRBJ2-1 and V is TRBV20-1; D gene uncertain. Germline CDR1 and CDR2: DFQATT and SNEGSKA (reference sequence). CDR3 size: 15 residues. V was cut by 3 bases and J by 8 bases, with 20 bases left in between. This CDR3 reads CSASRLNPYSDEQFF. The CDR3 coding sequence is TGCAGTGCTAGCCGCTTGAACCCCTACAGCGATGAGCAGTTCTTC.